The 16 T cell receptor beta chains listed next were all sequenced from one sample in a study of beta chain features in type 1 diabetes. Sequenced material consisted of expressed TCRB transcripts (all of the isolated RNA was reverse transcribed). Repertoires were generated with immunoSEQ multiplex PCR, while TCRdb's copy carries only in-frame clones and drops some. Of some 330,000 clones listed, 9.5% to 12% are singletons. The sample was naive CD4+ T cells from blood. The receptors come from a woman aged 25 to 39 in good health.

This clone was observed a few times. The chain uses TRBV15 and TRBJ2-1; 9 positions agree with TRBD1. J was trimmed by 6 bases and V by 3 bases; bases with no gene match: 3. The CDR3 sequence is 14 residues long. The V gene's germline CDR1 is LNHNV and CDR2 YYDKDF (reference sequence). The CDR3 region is CATSSRDRANEQFF. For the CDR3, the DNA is TGTGCCACCAGCAGCCGGGACAGGGCCAATGAGCAGTTCTTC. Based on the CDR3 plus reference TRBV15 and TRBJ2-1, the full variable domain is DAMVIQNPRYQVTQFGKPVTLSCSQTLNHNVMYWYQQKSSQAPKLLFHYYDKDFNNEADTPDNFQSRRPNTSFCFLDIRSPGLGDTAMYLCATSSRDRANEQFFGPGTRLTVL.

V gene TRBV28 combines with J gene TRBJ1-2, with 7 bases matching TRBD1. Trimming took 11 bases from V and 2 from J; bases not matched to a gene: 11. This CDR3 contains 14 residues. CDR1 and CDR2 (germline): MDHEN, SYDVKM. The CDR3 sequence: CAVEGTVSNYGYTF. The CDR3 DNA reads TGTGCCGTCGAAGGGACAGTCTCGAACTATGGCTACACCTTC.

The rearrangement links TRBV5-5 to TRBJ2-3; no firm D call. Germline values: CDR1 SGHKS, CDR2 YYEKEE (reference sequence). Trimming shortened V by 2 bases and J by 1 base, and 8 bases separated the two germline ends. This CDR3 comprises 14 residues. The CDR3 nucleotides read TGTGCCAGCAGCTTCAGCGAAGGCACAGATACGCAGTATTTT. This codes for CASSFSEGTDTQYF. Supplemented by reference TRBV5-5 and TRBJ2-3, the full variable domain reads DAGVTQSPTHLIKTRGQQVTLRCSPISGHKSVSWYQQVLGQGPQFIFQYYEKEERGRGNFPDRFSARQFPNYSSELNVNALLLGDSALYLCASSFSEGTDTQYFGPGTRLTVL.

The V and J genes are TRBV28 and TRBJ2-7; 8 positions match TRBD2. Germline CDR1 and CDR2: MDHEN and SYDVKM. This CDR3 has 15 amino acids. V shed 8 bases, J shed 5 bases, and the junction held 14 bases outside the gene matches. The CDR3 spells CASGSFSGARHEQYF. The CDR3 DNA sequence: TGTGCCAGCGGCAGTTTTAGCGGGGCCCGCCACGAGCAGTACTTC.

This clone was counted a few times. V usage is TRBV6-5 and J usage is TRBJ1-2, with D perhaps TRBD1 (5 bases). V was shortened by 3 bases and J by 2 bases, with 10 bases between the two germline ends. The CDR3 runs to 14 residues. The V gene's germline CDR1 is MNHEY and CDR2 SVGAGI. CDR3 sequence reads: CASSYSTDNYGYTF. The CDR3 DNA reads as TGTGCCAGCAGTTATTCGACAGACAACTATGGCTACACCTTC.

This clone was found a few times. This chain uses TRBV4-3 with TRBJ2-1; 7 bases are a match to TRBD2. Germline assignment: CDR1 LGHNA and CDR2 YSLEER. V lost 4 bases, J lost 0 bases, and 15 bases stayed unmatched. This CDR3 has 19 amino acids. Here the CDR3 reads CASSLPGLVLSSSYNEQFF. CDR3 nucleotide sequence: TGCGCCAGCAGCCTTCCAGGACTAGTTCTTTCCAGCTCCTACAATGAGCAGTTCTTC.

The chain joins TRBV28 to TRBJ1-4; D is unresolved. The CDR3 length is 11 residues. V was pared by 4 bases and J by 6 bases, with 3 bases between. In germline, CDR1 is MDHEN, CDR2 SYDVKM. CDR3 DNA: TGTGCCAGCAGTTCAGATGAAAAACTGTTTTTT. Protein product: CASSSDEKLFF.

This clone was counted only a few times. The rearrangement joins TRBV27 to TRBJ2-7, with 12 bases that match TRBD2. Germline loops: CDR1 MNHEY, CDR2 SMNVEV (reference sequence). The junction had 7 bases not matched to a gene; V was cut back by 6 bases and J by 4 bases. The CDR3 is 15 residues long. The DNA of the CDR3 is TGTGCCAGCAGCCCTCCGACTAGCGGGAGTTACGAGCAGTACTTC. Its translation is CASSPPTSGSYEQYF.

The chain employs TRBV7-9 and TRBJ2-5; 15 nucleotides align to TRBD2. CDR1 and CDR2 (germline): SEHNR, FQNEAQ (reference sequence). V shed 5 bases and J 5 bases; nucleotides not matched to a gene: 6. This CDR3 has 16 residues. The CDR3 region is CASSPGTSGRRETQYF. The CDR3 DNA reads TGTGCCAGCAGCCCCGGGACTAGCGGGAGGAGGGAGACCCAGTACTTC.

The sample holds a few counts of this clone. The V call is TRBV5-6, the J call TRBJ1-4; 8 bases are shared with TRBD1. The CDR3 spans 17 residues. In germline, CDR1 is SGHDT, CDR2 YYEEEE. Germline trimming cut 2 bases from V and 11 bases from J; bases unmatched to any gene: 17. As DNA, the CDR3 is TGTGCCAGCAGCTTCGGACAGGGTAGTAGTCTCCCGACTAAACTGTTTTTT. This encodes CASSFGQGSSLPTKLFF.

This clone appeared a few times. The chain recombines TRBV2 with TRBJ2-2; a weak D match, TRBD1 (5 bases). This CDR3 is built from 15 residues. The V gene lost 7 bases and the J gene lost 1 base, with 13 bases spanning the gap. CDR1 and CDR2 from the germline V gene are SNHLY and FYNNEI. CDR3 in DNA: TGTGCCAGCAAGGGGAAGTCAGTGAACACCGGGGAGCTGTTTTTT. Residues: CASKGKSVNTGELFF.

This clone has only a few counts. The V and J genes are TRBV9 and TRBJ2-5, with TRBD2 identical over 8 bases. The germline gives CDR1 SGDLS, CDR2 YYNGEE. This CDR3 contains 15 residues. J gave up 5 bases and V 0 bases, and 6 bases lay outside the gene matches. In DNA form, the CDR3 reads TGTGCCAGCAGCGTAGAGACGGGAGGGCTGGAGACCCAGTACTTC. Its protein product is CASSVETGGLETQYF.

In DNA, the CDR3 is TGTGCCAGCAGGGATACTAGCGCAGCGAACACCGGGGAGCTGTTTTTT. Protein: CASRDTSAANTGELFF. This chain joins TRBV28 and TRBJ2-2; TRBD2 matches 7 bases. This CDR3 is built from 16 residues. V was clipped by 6 bases and J by 0 bases; unmatched bases: 7. The germline CDR1 and CDR2 sequences are MDHEN and SYDVKM.

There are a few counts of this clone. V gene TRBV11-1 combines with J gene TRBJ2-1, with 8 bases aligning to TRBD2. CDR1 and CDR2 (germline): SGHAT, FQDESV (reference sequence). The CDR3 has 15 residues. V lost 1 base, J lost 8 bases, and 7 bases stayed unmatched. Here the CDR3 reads CASSLVAGRNYEQFF. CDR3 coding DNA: TGTGCCAGCAGCTTAGTAGCGGGAAGGAACTATGAGCAGTTCTTC.

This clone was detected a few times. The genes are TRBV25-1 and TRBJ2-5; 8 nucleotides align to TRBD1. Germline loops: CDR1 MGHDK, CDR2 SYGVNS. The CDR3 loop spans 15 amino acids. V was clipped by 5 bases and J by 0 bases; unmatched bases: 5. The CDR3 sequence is CASSPGQGHQETQYF. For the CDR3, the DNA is TGTGCCAGCAGTCCTGGACAGGGTCACCAAGAGACCCAGTACTTC.

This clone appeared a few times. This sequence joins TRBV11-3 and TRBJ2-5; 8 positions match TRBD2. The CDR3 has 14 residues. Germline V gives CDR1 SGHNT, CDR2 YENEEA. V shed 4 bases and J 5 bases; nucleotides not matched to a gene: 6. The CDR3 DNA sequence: TGTGCCAGCAGCTCCACGACTAGCGCGGAGACCCAGTACTTC. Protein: CASSSTTSAETQYF.